This entry lists 11 T cell receptor beta chains sequenced from one sample in a study of radiotherapy plus CTLA-4 blockade in lung cancer. Some clones are missing from TCRdb's copy, which holds only in-frame ones; the method was immunoSEQ multiplex PCR. The sample comprises about 88,000 clones, around 72% of which are singletons, and roughly 13% rests with the top ten. The sequencing here drew on peripheral blood, taken from a patient treated with radiotherapy plus ipilimumab. The receptors originated from a human donor with non-small cell lung cancer that progressed on radiotherapy plus ipilimumab.

The rearrangement uses TRBV4-3 and TRBJ1-5, with 11 bases identical to TRBD1. CDR1 is LGHNA, CDR2 YSLEER, per germline. CDR3 length equals 15 residues. Trimming at V came to 5 bases and at J to 5 bases, leaving 5 bases not matched to a gene. CDR3 DNA: TGCGCCAGCAGCTACCGGACAGGGGGCGATCAGCCCCAGCATTTT. It encodes CASSYRTGGDQPQHF.

This clone was seen once. This rearrangement joins TRBV4-3 to TRBJ2-1; 7 positions agree with TRBD2. V lost 1 base to trimming and J lost 10 bases; unmatched junction nucleotides: 7. This CDR3 is 14 amino acids long. The V gene's germline CDR1 is LGHNA and CDR2 YSLEER. The CDR3 nucleotides are TGCGCCAGCAGCCAAGGACGGGGGGTTCGGGAGCAGTTCTTC. It specifies CASSQGRGVREQFF.

This chain uses TRBV7-3 with TRBJ2-3; 7 positions match TRBD1. The V and J ends lost 4 bases and 4 bases, in that order; junction bases with no gene match: 5. Germline V gene sequence: CDR1 SGHTA, CDR2 FQGTGA. CDR3 size: 14 residues. The CDR3 sequence: CASSSETGPDTQYF. CDR3 DNA: TGTGCCAGCAGCTCCGAGACAGGGCCAGATACGCAGTATTTT.

The chain is built from TRBV19 and TRBJ2-7, with a weak D call TRBD1 (5 bases). The length of the CDR3 is 14 residues. The germline gives CDR1 LNHDA, CDR2 SQIVND (reference sequence). The V end was cut by 3 bases, the J end by 3 bases, with 12 bases between. Written as DNA, the CDR3 is TGTGCCAGTAGTATTCAAGCAGGGAACTACGAGCAGTACTTC. Translation gives CASSIQAGNYEQYF.

This clone is medium-sized by share. The rearrangement links TRBV6-1 to TRBJ2-6; TRBD1 aligns across 8 bases. The CDR3 sequence is 14 residues long. V shed 8 bases and J 6 bases; nucleotides not matched to a gene: 6. Germline V CDR1 and CDR2: MNHNS, SASEGT. This CDR3 reads CASGDRFTANVLTF. CDR3 bases: TGTGCCAGCGGGGACAGGTTCACGGCCAACGTCCTGACTTTC.

This chain joins TRBV2 and TRBJ1-5; 8 bases fit TRBD1. The CDR3 has 15 amino acids. Germline assignment: CDR1 SNHLY and CDR2 FYNNEI. Trimming cost V 8 bases and J 0 bases; bases outside gene matches: 6. CDR3 amino acids: CASEGTGSSNQPQHF. CDR3 sequence (DNA): TGTGCCAGCGAGGGGACAGGAAGTAGCAATCAGCCCCAGCATTTT.

The rearrangement links TRBV30 to TRBJ1-4; D call uncertain. Germline-derived CDR1 and CDR2 are GTSNPN and SVGIG (reference sequence). The CDR3 has 13 amino acids. V was pared by 4 bases and J by 7 bases, with 13 bases between. The CDR3 bases are TGTGCCTGGAAGCGGGCGAGTGGTGAAAAACTGTTTTTT. Translated, it gives CAWKRASGEKLFF.

This chain connects TRBV5-1 to TRBJ2-2; D call uncertain. CDR1 is SGHRS, CDR2 YFSETQ, per germline. This CDR3 comprises 16 residues. The V gene lost 0 bases and the J gene lost 4 bases, with 13 bases spanning the gap. The CDR3 DNA sequence: TGCGCCAGCAGCTTGGAATCGCCCCTAGTCACCGGGGAGCTGTTTTTT. Protein: CASSLESPLVTGELFF.

CDR3 DNA: TGCGCCAGCAGCCAAGATGGAGAAGGGGTCGAGCAGTACTTC. It yields the protein CASSQDGEGVEQYF. This chain connects TRBV4-1 to TRBJ2-7, with a tentative D call TRBD1 (5 bases). The V and J ends lost 0 bases and 6 bases respectively, with 12 bases between them. Looked up from germline, CDR1 is MGHRA and CDR2 is YSYEKL. The CDR3 loop spans 14 amino acids.

The chain links TRBV6-5 to TRBJ1-5; no reliable D call. The CDR3 loop spans 15 amino acids. In germline, CDR1 is MNHEY, CDR2 SVGAGI. Trimming took off 4 bases at V and 4 bases at J, with 14 bases between the two ends. Written as DNA, the CDR3 is TGTGCCAGCAGTTCCACGAAGACGCTAAATCAGCCCCAGCATTTT. It is translated as CASSSTKTLNQPQHF.

This chain uses TRBV9 with TRBJ1-1; a possible D gene is TRBD1 (5 bases). The CDR3 runs to 15 residues. Trimming pared 7 bases from V and 0 bases from J, leaving 16 bases between. Germline CDR1 is SGDLS and CDR2 is YYNGEE. The CDR3 coding sequence is TGTGCCAGCGCGGAAGATATAGGGGTGAACACTGAAGCTTTCTTT. Protein product: CASAEDIGVNTEAFF.